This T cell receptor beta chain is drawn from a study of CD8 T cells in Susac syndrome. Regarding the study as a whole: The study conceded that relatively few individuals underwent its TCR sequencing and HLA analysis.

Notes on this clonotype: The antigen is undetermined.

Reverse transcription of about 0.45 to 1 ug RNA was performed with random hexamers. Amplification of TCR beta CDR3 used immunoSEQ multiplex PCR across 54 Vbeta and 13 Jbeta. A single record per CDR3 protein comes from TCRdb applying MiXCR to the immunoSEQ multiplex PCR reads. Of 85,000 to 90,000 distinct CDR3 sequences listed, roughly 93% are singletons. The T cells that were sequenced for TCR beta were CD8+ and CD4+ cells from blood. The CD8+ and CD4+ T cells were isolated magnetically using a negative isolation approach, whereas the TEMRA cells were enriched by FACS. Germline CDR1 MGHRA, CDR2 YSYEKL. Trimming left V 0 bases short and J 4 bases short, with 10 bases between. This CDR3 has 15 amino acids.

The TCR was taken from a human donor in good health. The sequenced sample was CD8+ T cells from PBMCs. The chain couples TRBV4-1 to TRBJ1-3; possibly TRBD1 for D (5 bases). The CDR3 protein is CASSQDRGVGNTIYF. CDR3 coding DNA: TGCGCCAGCAGCCAAGATCGAGGGGTCGGAAACACCATATATTTT.